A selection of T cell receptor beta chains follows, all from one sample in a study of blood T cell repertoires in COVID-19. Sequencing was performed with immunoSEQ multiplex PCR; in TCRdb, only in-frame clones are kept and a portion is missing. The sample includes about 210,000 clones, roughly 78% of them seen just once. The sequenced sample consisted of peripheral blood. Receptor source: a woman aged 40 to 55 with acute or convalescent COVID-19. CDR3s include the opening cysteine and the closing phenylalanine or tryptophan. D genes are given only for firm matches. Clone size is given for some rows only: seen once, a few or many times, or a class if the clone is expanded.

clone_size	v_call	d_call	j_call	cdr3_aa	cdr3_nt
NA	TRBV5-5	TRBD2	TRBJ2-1	CASSLIAGLNEQFF	TGTGCCAGCAGCTTGATAGCGGGTCTGAATGAGCAGTTCTTC
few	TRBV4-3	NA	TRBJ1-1	CASSLTENTEAFF	TGCGCCAGCAGCCTCACAGAGAACACTGAAGCTTTCTTT
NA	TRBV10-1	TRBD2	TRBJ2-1	CASSAVLAGGQNEQFF	TGCGCCAGCAGTGCCGTTCTAGCGGGGGGGCAAAATGAGCAGTTCTTC
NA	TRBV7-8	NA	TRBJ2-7	CASSLIAGLGYEQYF	TGTGCCAGCAGCTTAATCGCAGGGTTGGGCTACGAGCAGTACTTC
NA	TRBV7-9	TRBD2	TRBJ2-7	CASSRLQAGGHEQYF	TGTGCCAGCAGTCGACTGCAAGCGGGAGGCCACGAGCAGTACTTC
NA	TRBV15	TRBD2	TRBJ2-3	CATSRTGGGTDTQYF	TGTGCCACCAGCAGAACCGGGGGGGGAACAGATACGCAGTATTTT
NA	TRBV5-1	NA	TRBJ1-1	CASSLAVAGRGTEAFF	TGCGCCAGCAGCTTGGCCGTGGCAGGAAGGGGCACTGAAGCTTTCTTT
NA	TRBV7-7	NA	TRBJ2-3	CASSPSYTDTQYF	TGTGCCAGCAGCCCATCCTACACAGATACGCAGTATTTT
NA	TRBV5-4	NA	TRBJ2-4	CASSPPGDLAKNIQYF	TGTGCCAGCAGCCCTCCAGGCGACCTAGCCAAAAACATTCAGTACTTC
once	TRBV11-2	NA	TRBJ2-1	CASSQTGLRQFF	TGTGCCAGCAGCCAAACGGGACTCCGGCAGTTCTTC
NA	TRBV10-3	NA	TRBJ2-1	CAISLAHDEQFF	TGTGCCATCAGCCTAGCTCACGATGAGCAGTTCTTC
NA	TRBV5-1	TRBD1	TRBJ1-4	CASSLGGQGFEKLFF	TGCGCCAGCAGCTTGGGGGGACAGGGGTTTGAAAAACTGTTTTTT
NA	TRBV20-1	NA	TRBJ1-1	CSASGGSWSEAFF	TGCAGTGCTAGTGGGGGCAGCTGGTCGGAAGCTTTCTTT
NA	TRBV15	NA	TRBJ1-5	CATSSLQGDGNQPQHF	TGTGCCACCAGCAGCTTACAGGGAGACGGCAATCAGCCCCAGCATTTT
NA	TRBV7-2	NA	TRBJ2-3	CASSLVGTTRDTQYF	TGTGCCAGCAGCTTAGTCGGGACAACAAGGGATACGCAGTATTTT
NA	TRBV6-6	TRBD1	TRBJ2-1	CASSTTGTADWEQFF	TGTGCCAGCAGTACGACCGGGACAGCAGACTGGGAGCAGTTCTTC
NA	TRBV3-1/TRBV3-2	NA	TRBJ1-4	CASSHGGLGEKLFF	TGTGCCAGCAGCCACGGGGGTCTTGGAGAAAAACTGTTTTTT
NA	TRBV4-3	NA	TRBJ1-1	CASSQRPPGAEAFF	TGCGCCAGCAGCCAGAGACCCCCGGGGGCTGAAGCTTTCTTT
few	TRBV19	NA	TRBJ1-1	CASSISRGQARSTEAFF	TGTGCCAGTAGTATAAGCAGAGGGCAGGCCCGGAGCACTGAAGCTTTCTTT
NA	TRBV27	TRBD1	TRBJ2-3	CASSRTGGVADTQYF	TGTGCCAGCAGCCGGACAGGGGGAGTCGCAGATACGCAGTATTTT
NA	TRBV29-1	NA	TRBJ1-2	CSVGRHPNYGYTF	TGCAGCGTTGGCAGACACCCAAACTATGGCTACACCTTC
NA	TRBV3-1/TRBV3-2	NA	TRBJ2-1	CASSQDLATNEQFF	TGTGCCAGCAGCCAAGATCTCGCGACAAATGAGCAGTTCTTC
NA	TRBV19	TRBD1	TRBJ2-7	CASSPFSGQGLFYEQYF	TGTGCCAGTAGTCCATTTTCTGGACAGGGTCTTTTCTACGAGCAGTACTTC
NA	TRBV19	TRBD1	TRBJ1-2	CASTPGQGFYGYTF	TGTGCCAGTACCCCGGGACAGGGCTTCTATGGCTACACCTTC
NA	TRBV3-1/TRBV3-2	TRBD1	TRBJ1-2	CASSLPGGGTGWNGYTF	TGTGCCAGCAGCTTACCTGGCGGGGGGACAGGGTGGAATGGCTACACCTTC
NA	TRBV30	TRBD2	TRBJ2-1	CAWSPPFGTSGYNEQFF	TGTGCCTGGAGTCCACCCTTCGGAACTAGCGGTTACAATGAGCAGTTCTTC
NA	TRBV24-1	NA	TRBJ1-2	CATRSDRLDGYTF	TGTGCCACCAGAAGTGACAGACTGGATGGCTACACCTTC
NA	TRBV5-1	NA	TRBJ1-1	CASSLAEVNTEAFF	TGCGCCAGCAGCTTGGCCGAGGTGAACACTGAAGCTTTCTTT
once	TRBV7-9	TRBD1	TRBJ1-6	CASSWVLGTGDSSPLHF	TGTGCCAGCAGCTGGGTACTAGGGACAGGGGATTCTTCACCCCTCCACTTT
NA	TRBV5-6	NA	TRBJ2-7	CASSLGSGSQYYEQYF	TGTGCCAGCAGCTTGGGGTCGGGATCGCAGTACTACGAGCAGTACTTC
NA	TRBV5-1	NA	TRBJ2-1	CASRTDDRDEQFF	TGCGCCAGCAGAACTGACGACCGGGATGAGCAGTTCTTC
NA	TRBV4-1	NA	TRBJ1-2	CASRTAGRDMDYGYTF	TGCGCCAGCAGGACCGCCGGCAGGGATATGGACTATGGCTACACCTTC
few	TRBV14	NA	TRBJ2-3	CASSQASGGSTDTQYF	TGTGCCAGCAGCCAAGCTTCGGGGGGCAGCACAGATACGCAGTATTTT
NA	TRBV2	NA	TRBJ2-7	CASGGTYYYEQYF	TGTGCCAGCGGGGGGACCTACTACTACGAGCAGTACTTC
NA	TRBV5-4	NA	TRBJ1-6	CASSFQGGVYNSPLHF	TGTGCCAGCAGCTTCCAGGGAGGGGTTTATAATTCACCCCTCCACTTT
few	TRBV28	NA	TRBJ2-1	CASSSPVSSGNYNEQFF	TGTGCCAGCAGTTCCCCCGTATCCAGCGGAAACTACAATGAGCAGTTCTTC
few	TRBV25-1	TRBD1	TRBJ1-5	CASSERDRDQPQHF	TGTGCCAGCAGTGAAAGGGACAGAGATCAGCCCCAGCATTTT
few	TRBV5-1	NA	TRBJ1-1	CASSSKELQGMNTEAFF	TGCGCCAGCAGTTCTAAGGAACTACAGGGTATGAACACTGAAGCTTTCTTT
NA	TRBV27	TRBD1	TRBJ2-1	CASSWTPGQSYNEQFF	TGTGCCAGCAGTTGGACCCCGGGACAGTCCTACAATGAGCAGTTCTTC
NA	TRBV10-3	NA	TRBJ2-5	CAIKSEIGQETQYF	TGTGCCATCAAATCTGAGATCGGCCAAGAGACCCAGTACTTC
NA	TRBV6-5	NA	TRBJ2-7	CATGVRDSSYEQYF	TGTGCCACTGGGGTGCGGGACAGTTCCTACGAGCAGTACTTC
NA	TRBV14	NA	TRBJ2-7	CASSLADEQYF	TGTGCCAGCAGCCTGGCAGACGAGCAGTACTTC
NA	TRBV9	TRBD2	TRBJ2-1	CASSPTGASGGANEQFF	TGTGCCAGCAGCCCAACCGGGGCTAGCGGGGGGGCGAATGAGCAGTTCTTC
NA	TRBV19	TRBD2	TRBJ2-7	CASSIGSGGTGSSYEQYF	TGTGCCAGTAGTATCGGTAGCGGGGGAACGGGAAGCTCCTACGAGCAGTACTTC
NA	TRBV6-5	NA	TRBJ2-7	CASSSTEYEYKQYF	TGTGCCAGCAGTAGCACAGAATACGAATACAAGCAGTACTTC
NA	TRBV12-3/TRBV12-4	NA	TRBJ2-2	CASSLALRGELFF	TGTGCCAGCAGTTTAGCGCTTCGGGGGGAGCTGTTTTTT
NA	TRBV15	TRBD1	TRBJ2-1	CATSRGGQGTYNEQFF	TGTGCCACCAGCAGAGGGGGACAGGGAACCTACAATGAGCAGTTCTTC
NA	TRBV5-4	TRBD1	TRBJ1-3	CASSPGGDFGNTIYF	TGTGCCAGCAGCCCAGGGGGCGATTTTGGAAACACCATATATTTT